The source of this T cell receptor beta chain is a study of OX40 agonist ivuxolimab in advanced cancers. Study information: Dose-escalation patients suffered from hepatocellular carcinoma, melanoma, renal cell or head and neck cancer. Aged 23 to 79 with a mean of 60 years, they were around 79% male.

Notes on the study in general: There was clonal expansion of CD4+ and CD8+ blood T cells by week 6 at 0.1 to 3.0 mg/kg.

Germline CDR1 and CDR2: LNHNV and YYDKDF (reference sequence). This CDR3 contains 17 residues. Deletions cut 0 bases from V and 2 bases from J, with 16 bases between. Clones were read by immunoSEQ multiplex PCR, and TCRdb kept only the in-frame ones, dropping some. Found here are 90,000 or so clones, about 90% of them singletons; the top ten hold 8.4%. In the case of this clone: Its cognate antigen is unknown.

The chain has TRBV15 and TRBJ1-2; D remains ambiguous. The clonotype was recovered from an adult with an advanced solid tumor such as melanoma, head and neck, liver or kidney cancer. The specimen comprised CD4+ or CD8+ T cells sorted from blood, sampled in a trial of the OX40 agonist ivuxolimab. The CDR3 DNA follows: TGTGCCACCAGCAGAGAGGCAGCCATACGGAGGAACTATGGCTACACCTTC. Protein: CATSREAAIRRNYGYTF.